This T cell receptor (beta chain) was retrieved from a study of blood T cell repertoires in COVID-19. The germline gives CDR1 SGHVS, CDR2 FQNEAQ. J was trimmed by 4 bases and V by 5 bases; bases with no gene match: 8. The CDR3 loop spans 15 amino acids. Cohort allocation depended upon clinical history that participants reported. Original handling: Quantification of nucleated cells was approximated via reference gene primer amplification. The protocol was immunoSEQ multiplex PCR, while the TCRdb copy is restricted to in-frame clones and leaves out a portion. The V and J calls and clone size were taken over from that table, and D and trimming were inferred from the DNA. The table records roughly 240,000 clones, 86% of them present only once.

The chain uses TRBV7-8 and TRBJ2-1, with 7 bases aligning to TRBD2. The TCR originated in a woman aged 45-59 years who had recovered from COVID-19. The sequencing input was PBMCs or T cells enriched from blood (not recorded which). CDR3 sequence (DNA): TGTGCCAGCAGCCCGCGGGGAGCGGGATACAATGAGCAGTTCTTC. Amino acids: CASSPRGAGYNEQFF.